The clone carrying this T cell receptor beta chain occurred many times. This entry belongs to a study of T cell repertoires in cytomegalovirus infection. V shed 0 bases and J shed 7 bases, with 12 bases lying between them. Germline CDR1 and CDR2: SGHTA and FQGNSA. The CDR3 length is 15 residues. MiXCR, applied by TCRdb to the reads, yields one record per CDR3 protein. The data show hundreds of thousands of distinct CDR3 sequences, roughly 35% seen once. The sample consisted of PBMCs. The V and J genes are TRBV7-2 and TRBJ1-4; no definite D call. The sequence was obtained from a human donor in good health (CMV status not recorded). Some clones in this sample may be carry-over from other donors' samples. The CDR3: CASSLAEGIGEKLFF. The CDR3 DNA follows: TGTGCCAGCAGCTTAGCCGAAGGGATCGGTGAAAAACTGTTTTTT.